This TCR beta chain was captured in a study of CD8 T cells in ankylosing spondylitis. Study conclusions and caveats: The authors reported significant enrichment of disease-linked clones in matched ankylosing spondylitis synovial fluid. Disease-linked clones, CD8+, were relatively rare in peripheral blood.

Concerning this clonotype itself: Its antigen is not known.

V dropped 2 bases and J dropped 7; count of bases not matched to a gene: 9. Germline CDR1 reads MDHEN; CDR2 reads SYDVKM. This CDR3 contains 15 residues. Each TCR beta library was made by quantitative 5'-RACE that incorporated molecular barcodes. TCRdb re-called the 5' RACE reads with MiXCR, one entry per CDR3 protein. The sample has 300,000 to 400,000 distinct CDR3 sequences, 20% seen once. The TCR comes from a male donor with ankylosing spondylitis or in good health (not recorded which). The chain combines TRBV28 with TRBJ2-7; 9 nucleotides match TRBD1. Sequencing was carried out using blood, either unsorted or a sorted T cell fraction (not recorded which). This CDR3 reads CASSLGGTGKNEQYF. CDR3 DNA: TGTGCCAGCAGTTTAGGGGGGACAGGGAAGAATGAGCAGTACTTC.